The TCR beta chain described here comes from a study of identical twins. General study results and limits: For out-of-frame alpha sequences shared by twins, low generation probability was in excess. Out-of-frame beta sequences exhibited a weaker degree of excess twin sharing.

About this clonotype: The target antigen is unknown.

A template switching step contributed a universal primer site, while unique molecular identifiers were present in the cDNA. From the 5' RACE reads, TCRdb called clonotypes with MiXCR, one entry per CDR3 protein. Of 350,000 to 600,000 distinct CDR3 sequences in the sample, 14% were seen once. Germline CDR1 is MNHEY and CDR2 is SVGAGI. The CDR3 length is 16 residues. Trimming at V came to 6 bases and at J to 0 bases, leaving 6 bases not matched to a gene. This same sample was also taken into another study, of yellow fever vaccine responses in identical twins. That report adds: A vaccine T cell response that seemed partly convergent and partly personalized was reported in twins.

This clonotype originated in a woman under 30 in good health. The chain joins TRBV6-5 to TRBJ1-5; 9 nucleotides line up with TRBD1. Sequenced material: CD4+ T cells sorted from blood. The CDR3 nucleotides are TGTGCCAGCAGCACTCGGACAGGGGTTAGCAATCAGCCCCAGCATTTT. Amino acids: CASSTRTGVSNQPQHF.